The 2 T cell receptor beta chains in this list originate from one sample, sequenced in a study of blood T cell repertoires in COVID-19. Profiled with immunoSEQ multiplex PCR; TCRdb holds only in-frame clones, not every one. The repertoire holds under 200,000 clones, approximately 84% seen once, with about 5.8% in the top ten. The sample consisted of peripheral blood. Receptors originate from a woman aged 45-65 years with COVID-19, enrolled during active disease.

The rearrangement links TRBV28 to TRBJ1-5; 11 nucleotides line up with TRBD1. J gave up 0 bases and V 4 bases, and 11 bases lay outside the gene matches. Germline-derived CDR1 and CDR2 are MDHEN and SYDVKM. The length of the CDR3 is 19 residues. The CDR3 nucleotides are TGTGCCAGCAGTTCGTCCTCCGGGACAGGGGGAAGTAGCAATCAGCCCCAGCATTTT. Translation gives CASSSSSGTGGSSNQPQHF.

This clone was picked up a small number of times. The chain has TRBV27 and TRBJ1-6; D not resolved. Germline CDR1 and CDR2: MNHEY and SMNVEV (reference sequence). V was shortened by 4 bases and J by 10 bases, with 17 bases between the two germline ends. This CDR3 is 15 amino acids long. CDR3 sequence reads: CASSSAGGSRSPLHF. The CDR3 DNA reads TGTGCCAGCAGTTCCGCGGGCGGCTCTAGATCACCCCTCCACTTT.